These 19 T cell receptor beta chains were sequenced from one sample in a study of identical twins. TCRdb reanalysed the 5' RACE reads using MiXCR and keeps one entry per CDR3 protein. This sample has nearly 900,000 distinct CDR3 sequences, with roughly an eighth found just once. This sample also belongs to another study, concerning yellow fever vaccine responses in identical twins.

Sequences were obtained from PBMCs. Receptors originate from a woman younger than 30 in good health.

The table lists this clonotype with a few counts. The chain is built from TRBV9 and TRBJ2-5; no clear D. With 3 bases removed from V and 5 bases from J, the gap between germline ends came to 17 bases. CDR3 size: 15 residues. Looked up from germline, CDR1 is SGDLS and CDR2 is YYNGEE. The DNA for the CDR3 is TGTGCCAGCAGCGGAGAGGAATGGTCGCGCGAGACCCAGTACTTC. It specifies CASSGEEWSRETQYF.

The chain employs TRBV2 and TRBJ2-2, with D unresolved. The germline gives CDR1 SNHLY, CDR2 FYNNEI. The CDR3 is made up of 16 amino acids. With 5 bases removed from V and 0 bases from J, the gap between germline ends came to 13 bases. The chain's CDR3 is CASSPEPVSNTGELFF. DNA for the CDR3: TGTGCCAGCAGTCCGGAACCCGTCTCGAACACCGGGGAGCTGTTTTTT.

This clonotype was found a few times. The J gene is TRBJ1-5, the V gene TRBV3-1; D gene ambiguous. Looked up from germline, CDR1 is LGHDT and CDR2 is YNNKEL (reference sequence). The CDR3 loop spans 17 amino acids. V was shortened by 4 bases and J by 2 bases, with 18 bases between the two germline ends. CDR3 sequence reads: CASSPSFTSLGNQPQHF. DNA of the CDR3: TGTGCCAGCAGCCCATCCTTTACCAGCCTCGGCAATCAGCCCCAGCATTTT.

This clonotype showed up many times. The genes are TRBV16 and TRBJ2-7, with a tentative D call TRBD1 (5 bases). Germline lookup yields CDR1 KGHSY and CDR2 FQNENV. The CDR3 covers 13 residues. V lost 4 bases and J lost 2, with 9 bases in between. The CDR3 region is CASSPTVTYEQYV. The CDR3, as DNA: TGTGCCAGCAGCCCGACAGTGACCTACGAGCAGTACGTC.

This clonotype was seen a handful of times. This rearrangement joins TRBV28 to TRBJ1-1, with a tentative D call TRBD1 (5 bases). The germline V gene has CDR1 MDHEN and CDR2 SYDVKM. The ends were cut back, 5 bases at V and 3 bases at J, with 16 bases in the middle. The CDR3 spans 15 residues. CDR3 bases: TGTGCCAGCAGTCCCCTAGGGAGGGGAGACACTGAAGCTTTCTTT. Amino acids: CASSPLGRGDTEAFF.

The V call is TRBV12-3 or TRBV12-4, the J call TRBJ2-1, with TRBD2 matching over 12 bases. There are 14 residues in the CDR3. V gave up 6 bases and J gave up 7 bases; unmatched junction bases: 4. The CDR3 protein is CASRYGTSGNEQFF. CDR3 bases: TGTGCCAGCAGGTACGGGACTAGCGGGAATGAGCAGTTCTTC.

This clonotype came up a few times. The chain couples TRBV12-3 or TRBV12-4 to TRBJ2-7; D might be TRBD1 (6 bases). Trimming shortened V by 3 bases and J by 4 bases, and 16 bases separated the two germline ends. CDR3 size: 15 residues. In nucleotides, the CDR3 is TGTGCCAGCAGTTTGATGGCAGGGGATTCATACGAGCAGTACGTC. Translating gives CASSLMAGDSYEQYV.

The chain combines TRBV5-1 with TRBJ1-2; a possible D gene is TRBD1 (5 bases). Germline lookup yields CDR1 SGHRS and CDR2 YFSETQ. V was shortened by 5 bases and J by 2 bases, with 13 bases between the two germline ends. CDR3 size: 14 residues. Written as DNA, the CDR3 is TGCGCCAGCAGACAGCTTTCAGGGAACTATGGCTACACCTTC. This gives the protein CASRQLSGNYGYTF.

This clonotype was seen ten or more times. The genes are TRBV11-2 and TRBJ2-5; D is unresolved. V lost 2 bases and J 2 bases, leaving 6 bases between the germline ends. The CDR3 contains 13 residues. Germline lookup yields CDR1 SGHAT and CDR2 FQNNGV. CDR3 in amino acids: CASSLYPQETQYF. The CDR3 nucleotides are TGTGCCAGCAGCTTATACCCGCAAGAGACCCAGTACTTC.

At least ten counts were recorded for this clonotype. V is TRBV5-5 and J is TRBJ1-1; 8 bases agree with TRBD1. The CDR3 totals 16 residues. Germline CDR1 and CDR2: SGHKS and YYEKEE (reference sequence). The V gene end was trimmed by 0 bases and the J gene end by 0 bases; junction bases not matched to a gene: 4. The CDR3 spells CASSLAWTGLNTEAFF. CDR3 coding DNA: TGTGCCAGCAGCTTGGCCTGGACAGGGCTGAACACTGAAGCTTTCTTT.

The J gene is TRBJ2-7, the V gene TRBV5-1; 8 bases map to TRBD2. The CDR3 covers 14 residues. The J segment lost 7 bases and the V segment lost 0 bases, leaving 6 bases of the junction unmatched. Germline-derived CDR1 and CDR2 are SGHRS and YFSETQ. Here the CDR3 DNA reads TGCGCCAGCAGCTTGGGGCGGGAGGCGAATGAGCAGTACTTC. This codes for CASSLGREANEQYF. The entire variable domain, with the rest obtained from reference TRBV5-1 and TRBJ2-7, is as follows: KAGVTQTPRYLIKTRGQQVTLSCSPISGHRSVSWYQQTPGQGLQFLFEYFSETQRNKGNFPGRFSGRQFSNSRSEMNVSTLELGDSALYLCASSLGREANEQYFGPGTRLTVT.

The genes are TRBV4-1 and TRBJ2-3; D not resolved. The length of the CDR3 is 16 residues. From germline, CDR1 is MGHRA and CDR2 YSYEKL. The V and J ends lost 0 bases and 2 bases respectively, with 12 bases between them. CDR3 in DNA: TGCGCCAGCAGCCAAGAGACGGCCGTCGACACAGATACGCAGTATTTT. Its protein product is CASSQETAVDTDTQYF.

V gene TRBV24-1 combines with J gene TRBJ1-4, with D unresolved. Germline-derived CDR1 and CDR2 are KGHDR and SFDVKD. This CDR3 contains 13 residues. V was pared by 5 bases and J by 4 bases, with 7 bases between. CDR3 sequence (DNA): TGTGCCACCAGTGGCGAAAATAATGAAAAACTGTTTTTT. Amino acid sequence: CATSGENNEKLFF.

The sample holds a few counts of this clonotype. The J gene is TRBJ2-5, the V gene TRBV3-1; D not certain. The V gene lost 1 base and the J gene lost 7 bases, with 10 bases spanning the gap. From germline, CDR1 is LGHDT and CDR2 YNNKEL (reference sequence). This CDR3 is built from 13 residues. The CDR3 DNA reads TGTGCCAGCAGCCAAGTAGTATTTGGGACCCAGTACTTC. Its protein is CASSQVVFGTQYF.

This clonotype occurred a few times. The chain combines TRBV29-1 with TRBJ2-5; 9 nucleotides match TRBD1. The CDR3 extends over 13 amino acids. Trimming removed 5 bases from V and 3 bases from J; junction bases left unmatched: 4. CDR1 SQVTM and CDR2 ANQGSEA come from the germline V gene. In DNA form, the CDR3 reads TGCAGCGTTTCAACAGGGGGCGAAGAGACCCAGTACTTC. Translating it yields CSVSTGGEETQYF.

This clonotype was seen ten or more times. V is TRBV20-1 and J is TRBJ2-7; D ambiguous. The CDR3 runs 13 residues. Germline V gene sequence: CDR1 DFQATT, CDR2 SNEGSKA (reference sequence). V gave up 0 bases and J gave up 2 bases, with 8 bases separating them. The chain's CDR3 is CSARDSETYEQYV. The CDR3 nucleotides read TGCAGTGCTAGAGATTCAGAGACCTACGAGCAGTACGTC.

The sample holds a few counts of this clonotype. The J gene is TRBJ2-5, the V gene TRBV4-1; D unresolved. Trimming took 1 base from V and 0 from J, leaving 9 bases between them. CDR1 is MGHRA and CDR2 is YSYEKL in the germline V gene. The CDR3 is 15 residues long. CDR3 in DNA: TGCGCCAGCAGCCAAGCCACTCGGGACCAAGAGACCCAGTACTTC. Amino acids: CASSQATRDQETQYF.

This chain uses TRBV11-1 with TRBJ1-6, with 7 bases identical to TRBD1. Trimming cost V 5 bases and J 0 bases; bases outside gene matches: 13. The germline gives CDR1 SGHAT, CDR2 FQDESV (reference sequence). The CDR3 consists of 19 residues. For the CDR3, the DNA is TGTGCCAGCAGCCCACGGGACAGTTCAACGAGCTCCTATAATTCACCCCTCCACTTT. It is translated as CASSPRDSSTSSYNSPLHF.

The V call is TRBV3-1, the J call TRBJ2-1; D unclear. This CDR3 comprises 15 residues. V shed 6 bases and J shed 4 bases, with 16 bases lying between them. The germline gives CDR1 LGHDT, CDR2 YNNKEL (reference sequence). The CDR3 loop reads CASSLTGMGYNEQFF. The CDR3 coding sequence is TGTGCCAGCAGTCTCACGGGTATGGGGTACAATGAGCAGTTCTTC.